This is a list of T cell receptor beta chains from one sample in a study of cytomegalovirus exposure and HLA in healthy donors. Method: immunoSEQ multiplex PCR; TCRdb's copy keeps in-frame clones and lacks some. In the table there are about 190,000 clones, about four fifths of which are singletons. The material sequenced was PBMCs. The receptors here all came from a man younger than 45 in good health and CMV-seropositive. Each CDR3 is given with its conserved first and last residue. A D gene is named only where the DNA matches it firmly. Clone size is stated in some rows and not others, as once, few, many or a class when expanded.

j_call v_call clone_size d_call cdr3_aa cdr3_nt
TRBJ2-3 TRBV28 few NA CASSSGVGRADTQYF TGTGCCAGCAGTTCAGGGGTAGGGAGGGCAGATACGCAGTATTTT
TRBJ1-2 TRBV11-2 NA TRBD1 CASSLDGGRGYGHTF TGTGCCAGCAGCTTAGATGGTGGCAGGGGGTATGGCCACACCTTC
TRBJ1-6 TRBV30 NA NA CAWSGQLRSPLHF TGTGCCTGGAGTGGACAGTTACGGTCACCCCTCCACTTT
TRBJ1-2 TRBV4-1 NA NA CASSLSTGGRNGYTF TGCGCCAGCAGCTTATCGACAGGAGGTAGGAATGGCTACACCTTC
TRBJ2-7 TRBV7-7 few TRBD1 CASSLGGQGDNEQYF TGTGCTAGCAGCTTAGGAGGTCAGGGGGATAACGAGCAGTACTTC
TRBJ2-7 TRBV5-4 NA TRBD2 CASSLASGPIYEQYF TGTGCCAGCAGCTTGGCTAGCGGGCCGATTTACGAGCAGTACTTC
TRBJ1-4 TRBV5-1 NA TRBD1 CASSTGQPNEKLFF TGCGCCAGCAGCACGGGACAGCCGAATGAAAAACTGTTTTTT
TRBJ2-1 TRBV4-3 NA NA CASSWAGRVDEQFF TGCGCCAGCAGCTGGGCCGGCAGGGTCGATGAGCAGTTCTTC
TRBJ1-4 TRBV30 NA TRBD1 CAWSVLGGDRNEKLFF TGTGCCTGGAGTGTACTAGGAGGGGACAGGAATGAAAAACTGTTTTTT
TRBJ2-7 TRBV5-1 NA NA CASSQLTGSSYEQYF TGCGCCAGCAGCCAGCTAACAGGAAGCTCCTACGAGCAGTACTTC
TRBJ2-5 TRBV11-2 NA TRBD1 CASSQPRGETQYF TGTGCCAGCAGCCAGCCCAGGGGGGAGACCCAGTACTTC
TRBJ2-7 TRBV30 NA NA CAWGGGQGSAYEQYF TGTGCCTGGGGTGGGGGGCAGGGATCAGCCTACGAGCAGTACTTC
TRBJ1-3 TRBV6-1 NA NA CASRDTGSGNTIYF TGTGCCAGCAGAGATACAGGGTCCGGAAACACCATATATTTT
TRBJ2-3 TRBV7-9 NA TRBD2 CASRAVAGPRTDTQYF TGTGCCAGCAGGGCGGTAGCGGGACCTCGCACAGATACGCAGTATTTT
TRBJ2-5 TRBV6-4 NA NA CASSALAGQGETQYF TGTGCCAGCAGTGCCCTAGCGGGACAGGGGGAGACCCAGTACTTC
TRBJ2-3 TRBV27 NA NA CASSAGARTDTQYF TGTGCCAGCAGTGCAGGGGCCCGCACAGATACGCAGTATTTT
TRBJ1-5 TRBV2 few NA CASQGGGPQHF TGTGCCAGCCAAGGGGGGGGGCCCCAGCATTTT
TRBJ1-5 TRBV19 NA NA CASSVRGNSNQPQHF TGTGCCAGTAGTGTCAGGGGAAATAGCAATCAGCCCCAGCATTTT
TRBJ2-2 TRBV18 NA NA CASSPGPESSNTGELFF TGTGCCAGCTCACCGGGGCCAGAGTCCTCGAACACCGGGGAGCTGTTTTTT
TRBJ1-5 TRBV9 many NA CASSAADLGGPQHF TGTGCCAGCAGCGCAGCCGACCTGGGAGGGCCCCAGCATTTT
TRBJ1-1 TRBV27 NA NA CASSLLSRRGGSDTEAFF TGTGCCAGCAGTTTATTATCCCGTCGTGGGGGGTCGGACACTGAAGCTTTCTTT
TRBJ2-1 TRBV19 few TRBD1 CASTLDRGIYNEQFF TGTGCCAGTACACTCGACAGGGGCATCTACAATGAGCAGTTCTTC
TRBJ2-1 TRBV4-3 NA NA CASSQDVYRGGNEQFF TGCGCCAGCAGCCAAGACGTCTACAGGGGAGGCAATGAGCAGTTCTTC
TRBJ2-5 TRBV7-6 NA TRBD2 CASSRGTRQETQYF TGTGCCAGCAGCAGGGGGACTAGGCAAGAGACCCAGTACTTC
TRBJ2-7 TRBV5-5 NA NA CASSPNYEQYF TGTGCCAGCAGCCCTAACTACGAGCAGTACTTC
TRBJ2-2 TRBV7-3 NA NA CASSSSTGELFF TGTGCCAGCAGCTCCTCCACCGGGGAGCTGTTTTTT
TRBJ1-2 TRBV27 few NA CASSPSRERGYTF TGTGCCAGCAGCCCTTCGAGGGAGAGGGGCTACACCTTC
TRBJ1-4 TRBV4-3 few TRBD1 CASSQVRGQGTNEKLFF TGCGCCAGCAGCCAAGTTAGAGGACAGGGAACTAATGAAAAACTGTTTTTT
TRBJ1-1 TRBV13 NA NA CASSLPGGENTEAFF TGTGCCAGCAGCCTTCCGGGGGGGGAGAACACTGAAGCCTTCTTT
TRBJ2-7 TRBV4-2 few TRBD2 CASSQGLAGGPGEQYF TGTGCCAGCAGCCAAGGGCTAGCGGGAGGCCCCGGCGAGCAGTACTTC
TRBJ2-5 TRBV11-3 NA TRBD2 CASSQTSGQETQYF TGTGCCAGCAGCCAGACTAGCGGCCAAGAGACCCAGTACTTC
TRBJ1-2 TRBV28 NA NA CASSPPTPGGIYGYTF TGTGCCAGCAGTCCGCCCACCCCCGGAGGGATCTATGGCTACACCTTC
TRBJ2-1 TRBV19 NA NA CASSVLGPGGEQFF TGTGCCAGTAGTGTACTGGGACCAGGGGGGGAGCAGTTCTTC
TRBJ1-2 TRBV5-8 NA TRBD1 CASSTGQVAFYGYTF TGTGCCAGCAGCACTGGACAGGTCGCGTTCTATGGCTACACCTTC
TRBJ2-5 TRBV5-1 NA NA CASSAGQRETQYF TGCGCCAGCAGCGCTGGACAGAGGGAGACCCAGTACTTC
TRBJ1-1 TRBV19 few NA CASSIVRGYTEAFF TGTGCCAGTAGTATAGTCAGGGGATACACTGAAGCTTTCTTT
TRBJ1-4 TRBV5-1 few NA CASSSGGNEKLFF TGCGCCAGCAGCTCCGGGGGTAATGAAAAACTGTTTTTT
TRBJ1-5 TRBV28 NA TRBD1 CASRGTGGWNQPQHF TGTGCCAGCAGGGGGACAGGGGGTTGGAATCAGCCCCAGCATTTT
TRBJ1-6 TRBV5-1 NA NA CASSPSESNSPLHF TGCGCCAGCAGCCCCTCAGAAAGTAATTCACCCCTCCACTTT
TRBJ2-1 TRBV6-5 NA NA CASSYSYEGPTLF TGTGCCAGCAGTTACTCGTATGAAGGTCCGACACTCTTC
TRBJ2-1 TRBV6-5 NA NA CASNPDRLEQFF TGTGCCAGCAACCCGGACAGATTAGAGCAGTTCTTC
TRBJ1-2 TRBV4-3 NA NA CASSPTGRGHNYGYTF TGCGCCAGCAGCCCCACAGGGCGAGGGCACAACTATGGCTACACCTTC